Each of the 20 T cell receptor beta chains below was sequenced from the same sample in a study of response to subunit inactivated influenza vaccine. TCRdb re-derived calls from the RT-PCR reads in MiXCR, one entry per CDR3 protein. The profile shows approximately 500,000 distinct CDR3 sequences, around 25% of them singletons. The same sample was also used in a study of T cells expressing NK-cell markers. According to that study: UMIs were included in TCR beta cDNA generated by 5'RACE template switching.

The sample was CD4+ T cells sorted from PBMCs, taken roughly 12 days after vaccination. Source of these receptors: a man aged 45-65 years who received an inactivated influenza vaccine.

V usage is TRBV14 and J usage is TRBJ2-1, with 8 bases identical to TRBD2. Germline loops: CDR1 SGHDN, CDR2 FVKESK. The CDR3 length is 15 residues. Trimming removed 3 bases from V and 2 bases from J; junction bases left unmatched: 3. The CDR3 DNA reads as TGTGCCAGCAGCCAGAATAGCGGGGCCTACAATGAGCAGTTCTTC. This encodes CASSQNSGAYNEQFF.

The rearrangement links TRBV6-2 or TRBV6-3 to TRBJ2-2; D perhaps matches TRBD2 (6 bases). Germline V gene data show CDR1 as MNHEY and CDR2 as SVGEGT. V gave up 0 bases and J gave up 4 bases, with 18 bases separating them. This CDR3 contains 18 residues. CDR3 amino acids: CASSYSLVAGTGTGELFF. The CDR3 coding sequence is TGTGCCAGCAGTTACTCGTTGGTTGCGGGGACGGGCACCGGGGAGCTGTTTTTT.

This chain's CDR3 is CASSFVQNQETQYF. The CDR3 region has the DNA TGCGCCAGCAGCTTTGTACAGAACCAAGAGACCCAGTACTTC. J is TRBJ2-5 and V is TRBV5-1; D gene ambiguous. The germline V gene encodes CDR1 SGHRS and CDR2 YFSETQ. The CDR3 is made up of 14 amino acids. The V end lost 2 bases, the J end lost 0 bases, and 8 bases lay between the germline ends.

The chain joins TRBV12-3 or TRBV12-4 to TRBJ1-4; 7 bases fit TRBD1. V shed 8 bases, J shed 3 bases, and the junction held 3 bases outside the gene matches. The length of the CDR3 is 13 residues. The CDR3 DNA is TGTGCCAGCCACAGGGGAGCTAATGAAAAACTGTTTTTT. Residues: CASHRGANEKLFF.

This clonotype was seen repeatedly, ten times or more. The V gene is TRBV12-3 or TRBV12-4, the J gene TRBJ2-2; 10 nucleotides match TRBD1. V dropped 11 bases and J dropped 0; count of bases not matched to a gene: 9. The CDR3 is 16 amino acids. The CDR3 loop reads CAVGTGAYANTGELFF. CDR3 nucleotides: TGTGCCGTAGGGACAGGGGCTTACGCGAACACCGGGGAGCTGTTTTTT.

This clonotype was counted between two and nine times. The CDR3 DNA is TGCAGCGTTACCAGAGACCTAAACACCGGGGAGCTGTTTTTT. It codes for CSVTRDLNTGELFF. The V gene is TRBV29-1, the J gene TRBJ2-2; D unclear. CDR1 is SQVTM and CDR2 is ANQGSEA in the germline V gene. V lost 5 bases and J 2 bases, leaving 12 bases between the germline ends. CDR3 length equals 14 residues.

This clonotype was found a few times. This rearrangement joins TRBV4-3 to TRBJ1-2; 7 nucleotides match TRBD1. CDR3 length: 15 residues. Germline CDR1 reads LGHNA; CDR2 reads YSLEER. V lost 1 base to trimming and J lost 3 bases; unmatched junction nucleotides: 5. The CDR3 loop reads CASSQGGGAHYGYTF. The CDR3 nucleotides read TGCGCCAGCAGCCAAGGAGGGGGCGCACACTATGGCTACACCTTC.

The V gene is TRBV6-1, the J gene TRBJ2-7; possibly TRBD1 for D (5 bases). The V and J ends lost 2 bases and 6 bases respectively, with 17 bases between them. Germline assignment: CDR1 MNHNS and CDR2 SASEGT. This CDR3 comprises 15 residues. CDR3 sequence reads: CASSEMGPIASEQYF. CDR3 coding DNA: TGTGCCAGCAGTGAAATGGGGCCGATAGCCTCCGAGCAGTACTTC.

There are many counts of this clonotype. In DNA, the CDR3 is TGCGCCAGCAGCTTGGAAGGGTGGGCAGATACGCAGTATTTT. It is translated as CASSLEGWADTQYF. The V call is TRBV5-1, the J call TRBJ2-3; D remains ambiguous. The V end was cut by 0 bases, the J end by 4 bases, with 9 bases between. Germline values: CDR1 SGHRS, CDR2 YFSETQ. The CDR3 sequence is 14 residues long.

J is TRBJ1-5 and V is TRBV30; 7 bases line up with TRBD1. The CDR3 runs to 13 residues. CDR1 and CDR2 from the germline V gene are GTSNPN and SVGIG (reference sequence). Unmatched junction bases numbered 7, after V lost 5 bases and J lost 6 bases. The CDR3 nucleotides are TGTGCCTGGGGTAACAGGGGCAGTCAGCCCCAGCATTTT. Translating gives CAWGNRGSQPQHF.

The CDR3 DNA reads TGTGCCAGCAGCCCCCAAGGGAGGGCCATGGTCGAGCAGTACTTC. Translating gives CASSPQGRAMVEQYF. The chain recombines TRBV7-9 with TRBJ2-7; 7 bases align to TRBD2. The V segment lost 5 bases and the J segment 6 bases; nucleotides outside the gene matches: 13. This CDR3 has 15 residues. Germline V CDR1 and CDR2: SEHNR, FQNEAQ (reference sequence).

The chain employs TRBV28 and TRBJ2-2; TRBD1 agrees at 12 bases. Germline V gene lookup returns CDR1 MDHEN and CDR2 SYDVKM. CDR3 length: 16 amino acids. V lost 3 bases, J lost 6 bases, and 5 bases stayed unmatched. The CDR3 loop is CASSFPGQGAPGELFF. DNA for the CDR3: TGTGCCAGCAGTTTCCCGGGACAGGGGGCCCCCGGGGAGCTGTTTTTT.

This clonotype was detected only a few times. The CDR3 end shows no conserved phenylalanine or tryptophan, and so a read error is likely. The limits of the CDR3 on the DNA are not certain, so only TCRdb's listed CDR3 is given. The chain is built from TRBV20-1 and TRBJ2-7. The CDR3 is 8 amino acids in total, end residues counted. CDR1 is DFQATT, CDR2 SNEGSKA, per germline (reference sequence). CDR3 residues: CSAFRPTI.

This clonotype was counted a few times. The chain recombines TRBV6-6 with TRBJ2-1; D possibly corresponds to TRBD1 (5 bases). With 6 bases removed from V and 4 bases from J, the gap between germline ends came to 10 bases. The CDR3 length is 13 residues. CDR1 and CDR2 from the germline V gene are MNHNY and SVGAGI (reference sequence). The CDR3 region has the DNA TGTGCCAGCAGATCGGACACGTACAATGAGCAGTTCTTC. Protein product: CASRSDTYNEQFF.

V usage is TRBV12-3 or TRBV12-4 and J usage is TRBJ1-1; TRBD1 matches at 8 bases. Trimming took 6 bases from V and 5 from J; bases not matched to a gene: 8. The length of the CDR3 is 14 residues. The CDR3 is CASRDPGGGTEAFF. The CDR3 DNA sequence: TGTGCCAGCAGGGACCCAGGGGGCGGGACTGAAGCTTTCTTT.

This clonotype was seen more than once but under ten times. This rearrangement joins TRBV12-3 or TRBV12-4 to TRBJ2-5; D uncertain. V was clipped by 2 bases and J by 4 bases, with 11 bases between them. The CDR3 is 14 amino acids. This CDR3 is CASSLRGPSETQYF. The CDR3 DNA follows: TGTGCCAGCAGTTTACGCGGACCATCAGAGACCCAGTACTTC.

This clonotype appeared a few times. This chain links TRBV10-3 with TRBJ1-1; 8 nucleotides align to TRBD1. Trimming cost V 4 bases and J 2 bases; bases outside gene matches: 3. The CDR3 spans 14 residues. Germline values: CDR1 ENHRY, CDR2 SYGVKD. CDR3 region: CAISAAGGNTEAFF. For the CDR3, the DNA is TGTGCCATCAGTGCAGCAGGGGGCAACACTGAAGCTTTCTTT.

V is TRBV20-1 and J is TRBJ2-3; TRBD2 aligns across 7 bases. After removal of 7 bases from V and 4 bases from J, the junction contained 5 bases not matched to a gene. There are 12 residues in the CDR3. Germline CDR1 is DFQATT and CDR2 is SNEGSKA (reference sequence). CDR3 DNA: TGCAGTGGCGGGAGTGGGTCAGATACGCAGTATTTT. Protein product: CSGGSGSDTQYF.

In its sample, this clonotype was seen a few times. The V and J genes are TRBV20-1 and TRBJ2-3, with TRBD1 identical over 7 bases. This CDR3 region has 13 residues. The V segment lost 7 bases and the J segment 8 bases; nucleotides outside the gene matches: 12. Germline V CDR1 and CDR2: DFQATT, SNEGSKA (reference sequence). This CDR3 reads CSGFTGAPGTQYF. DNA of the CDR3: TGCAGTGGATTTACAGGGGCGCCCGGTACGCAGTATTTT.

The chain has TRBV9 and TRBJ2-7; 10 bases match TRBD1. The J segment lost 1 base and the V segment lost 2 bases, leaving 9 bases of the junction unmatched. The V gene's germline CDR1 is SGDLS and CDR2 YYNGEE. The CDR3 loop spans 17 amino acids. CDR3 DNA: TGTGCCAGCAGCGTGGGGGACAGGGGTTCCAGGTCCTACGAGCAGTACTTC. Protein product: CASSVGDRGSRSYEQYF. Full variable domain (missing parts from reference TRBV9 and TRBJ2-7): DSGVTQTPKHLITATGQRVTLRCSPRSGDLSVYWYQQSLDQGLQFLIQYYNGEERAKGNILERFSAQQFPDLHSELNLSSLELGDSALYFCASSVGDRGSRSYEQYFGPGTRLTVT.